This is a list of T cell receptor beta chains from one sample in a study of blood T cell repertoires in COVID-19. Measured with immunoSEQ multiplex PCR; TCRdb has only the in-frame clones, and not every one. This table has about 260,000 clones, approximately 82% appearing once. The sequencing input was peripheral blood. The receptors originated from a woman older than 75 with acute or convalescent COVID-19. Both conserved end residues are part of each CDR3.

V	J	length	CDR3
TRBV5-4	TRBJ2-5	13	CASSLGGRETQYF
TRBV30	TRBJ2-7	12	CAWSEQGDEQYF
TRBV11-2	TRBJ2-1	12	CASSQTGHEQFF
TRBV7-9	TRBJ2-5	14	CASSLHREEKTQYF
TRBV7-2	TRBJ1-1	16	CASSLVVGQMNTEAFF
TRBV11-2	TRBJ2-3	15	CASSLGGGLVDTQYF
TRBV6-5	TRBJ2-1	14	CASRALAGENEQFF
TRBV19	TRBJ2-5	14	CASSLAGGPETQYF
TRBV4-1	TRBJ2-1	20	CASSQVWGLGGFNSYNEQFF
TRBV7-9	TRBJ1-4	15	CASSPGQGGGEKLFF
TRBV29-1	TRBJ1-3	11	CSAMGRNTIYF
TRBV5-6	TRBJ2-3	18	CASSPGLAGGRRTDTQYF
TRBV11-2	TRBJ1-1	15	CASSPRTGQNTEAFF
TRBV11-2	TRBJ2-1	16	CASSLAPSGRANEQFF
TRBV19	TRBJ2-7	13	CASSIDRGDEQYF
TRBV5-5	TRBJ2-1	15	CASSLGTRAYNEQFF
TRBV6-1	TRBJ1-3	15	CASSEGTGVGNTIYF
TRBV4-1	TRBJ2-1	15	CASSHTSGTYNEQFF
TRBV21-1	TRBJ2-1	15	CASRTSSTINNEQFF
TRBV6-6	TRBJ1-2	12	CASTPGGGGYTF
TRBV7-6	TRBJ2-2	12	CASSLGARELFF
TRBV27	TRBJ1-5	14	CASSSWGGNQPQHF
TRBV30	TRBJ2-5	15	CAWRVTSGGQETQYF
TRBV6-5	TRBJ1-5	14	CASRPGRVNQPQHF
TRBV20-1	TRBJ2-3	11	CSGLPTDTQYF
TRBV4-2	TRBJ2-7	16	CASSPSGTSGPYEQYF
TRBV7-3	TRBJ2-1	15	CASSSGLAGVREQFF
TRBV6-5	TRBJ1-1	14	CASRGPGHSTEAFF
TRBV5-4	TRBJ2-2	15	CASSLTSPRGGELFF
TRBV6-5	TRBJ1-6	15	CASSYSRGGDSPLHF
TRBV6-2/TRBV6-3	TRBJ1-1	14	CASSQITGTDEAFF
TRBV4-2	TRBJ2-1	15	CASSQDIRLVNEQFF
TRBV9	TRBJ1-4	14	CASSVGGHNEKLFF
TRBV6-2/TRBV6-3	TRBJ2-2	16	CASSYSRAGGPGELFF
TRBV7-9	TRBJ2-7	15	CASSSPGQSSYEQYF
TRBV7-8	TRBJ2-1	14	CASSLTSGELEQFF
TRBV28	TRBJ1-2	13	CASRWTGYAGYTF
TRBV18	TRBJ2-3	14	CASTHQPEGDTQYF
TRBV9	TRBJ2-4	15	CASSILGEVENIQYF
TRBV28	TRBJ1-1	12	CASSGDGGGAFF
TRBV6-1	TRBJ2-1	14	CASSEELALGEQFF
TRBV19	TRBJ2-3	14	CASSIQAGVDTQYF
TRBV7-9	TRBJ1-3	15	CASSNRGTPGNTIYF
TRBV18	TRBJ2-3	15	CASSPGQANTDTQYF
TRBV7-8	TRBJ2-3	17	CASSFWTGTGGADTQYF
TRBV5-4	TRBJ1-1	14	CASSRRGDYTEAFF
TRBV15	TRBJ1-5	14	CATSTSNRGQPQHF
TRBV30	TRBJ1-1	15	CAWKSQALSSTEAFF
TRBV5-5	TRBJ2-7	15	CASSLEGIRSYEQYF
TRBV4-3	TRBJ2-3	11	CASGFGDTQYF
TRBV5-1	TRBJ1-4	15	CASSASGQPNEKLFF
TRBV7-2	TRBJ2-2	15	CASSPRGLNTGELFF
TRBV6-5	TRBJ1-5	15	CASRGDRAPNQPQHF
TRBV5-1	TRBJ1-5	17	CASSLRTAGQGDQPQHF